This TCR beta chain appears in the sequencing data of a study of PD-1 blockade in mismatch repair-deficient tumors. Libraries were prepared by immunoSEQ multiplex PCR; TCRdb keeps only in-frame clonotypes and omits some of them. Of some 110,000 clones listed, about 83% are singletons. Study conclusions and caveats: Rapid post-treatment expansion, then contraction, generally preceding radiologic response, marked tumor-resident clones.

In regard to this clone: What it recognizes is unknown.

Germline V gives CDR1 SEHNR, CDR2 FQNEAQ (reference sequence). There are 14 residues in the CDR3. V dropped 5 bases and J dropped 6 bases, with 16 bases sitting between them. This clonotype was sampled from an adult with mismatch repair-deficient cancer. The chain is built from TRBV7-9 and TRBJ1-1; D is undetermined. The sequencing used peripheral blood, collected 60 weeks after starting pembrolizumab. This chain's CDR3 is CASSPSTDWAEAFF. DNA for the CDR3: TGTGCCAGCAGCCCCTCGACCGACTGGGCTGAAGCTTTCTTT. The variable domain in full, completed from reference TRBV7-9 and TRBJ1-1, reads DTGVSQNPRHKITKRGQNVTFRCDPISEHNRLYWYRQTLGQGPEFLTYFQNEAQLEKSRLLSDRFSAERPKGSFSTLEIQRTEQGDSAMYLCASSPSTDWAEAFFGQGTRLTVV.